This T cell receptor beta chain was recorded in a study of T cells in tuberculosis. Sequencing of TCR-alpha and TCR-beta chains was unpaired. Measured with immunoSEQ multiplex PCR; TCRdb has only the in-frame clones, and not every one. The data contain 88,000 or so clones, roughly 90% of them singletons. The V segment lost 7 bases and the J segment 3 bases; nucleotides outside the gene matches: 8. Germline loops: CDR1 LGHNT, CDR2 FRNRAP. The CDR3 is 15 amino acids. Cells were sorted from thawed PBMC rested overnight and stained with GMM-loaded CD1B tetramer, viability dye and anti-CD3. C32 glucose monomycolate from Rhodococcus equi was loaded onto the CD1B tetramers. CD14-expressing monocytes were removed from PBMC before cryopreservation and sorting. Tetramer-negative cells, around 92,000 per donor, were also sorted. Broader study findings: The stringent gate may have excluded weak CD1B-GMM tetramer binders.

This sequence joins TRBV12-5 and TRBJ2-3, with 9 bases lining up with TRBD1. The receptor's source is an adult woman with latent tuberculosis. The specimen sequenced was CD1b-GMM tetramer-negative cells sorted from PBMCs. CDR3 sequence reads: CASVTGQGRTDTQYF. The CDR3 DNA reads as TGTGCTAGTGTCACGGGACAGGGTAGGACAGATACGCAGTATTTT.